The clone carrying this T cell receptor beta chain was seen just once. This entry is derived from a study of technical replicates of blood from four donors. The CDR3 length is 10 residues. V lost 4 bases to trimming and J lost 5 bases, with 5 bases between them. Germline values: CDR1 DFQATT, CDR2 SNEGSKA (reference sequence). The table came from immunoSEQ multiplex PCR; TCRdb's copy has only in-frame clones and leaves some out. The table records more than 50,000 clones, about 86% of them present only once. The sample consisted of PBMCs. The receptor was isolated from a human donor in good health. Some clones in this sample may be carry-over from other donors' samples. This chain connects TRBV20-1 to TRBJ2-5; D unclear. CDR3 sequence: CSATRETQYF. The CDR3 DNA follows: TGCAGTGCTACCCGGGAGACCCAGTACTTC.